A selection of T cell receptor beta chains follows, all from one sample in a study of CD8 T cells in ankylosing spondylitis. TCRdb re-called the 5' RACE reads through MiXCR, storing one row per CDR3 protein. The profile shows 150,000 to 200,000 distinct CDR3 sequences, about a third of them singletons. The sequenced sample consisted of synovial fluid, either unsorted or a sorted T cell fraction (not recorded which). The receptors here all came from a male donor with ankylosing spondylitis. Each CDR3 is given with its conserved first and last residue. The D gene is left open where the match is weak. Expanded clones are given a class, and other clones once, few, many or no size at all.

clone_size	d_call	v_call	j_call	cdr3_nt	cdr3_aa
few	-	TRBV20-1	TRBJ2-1	TGCAGTGCTAGATACTGGATCGGTGAGCAGTTCTTC	CSARYWIGEQFF
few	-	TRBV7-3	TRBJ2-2	TGTGCCAGCAGCTCCGGGACGCCCCCCGGGGAGCTGTTTTTT	CASSSGTPPGELFF
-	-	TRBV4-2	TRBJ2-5	TGTGCCAGCAGCCCCTCCGCCGGGGGACGCGTAGGAGTAGGAGAGACCCAGTACTTC	CASSPSAGGRVGVGETQYF
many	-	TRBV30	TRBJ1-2	TGTGCCTGGACCCCGACAGGTTCTAACTATGGCTACACCTTC	CAWTPTGSNYGYTF
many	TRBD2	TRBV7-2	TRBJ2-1	TGTGCCAGCAGCTTTGGGGACTACTCCTACAATGAGCAGTTCTTC	CASSFGDYSYNEQFF
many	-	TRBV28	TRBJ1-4	TGTGCCAGCAGTACACAGGGTGCCGGTAGTGAAAAACTGTTTTTT	CASSTQGAGSEKLFF
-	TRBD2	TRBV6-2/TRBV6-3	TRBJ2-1	TGTGCCAGCAGGAAGGGACTAGCGGGGGGTCGTAATGAGCAGTTCTTC	CASRKGLAGGRNEQFF
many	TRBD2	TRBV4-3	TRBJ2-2	TGCGCCAGCAGCCAAGGGGCGGGAGGGTTCGCCGGGGAGCTGTTTTTT	CASSQGAGGFAGELFF
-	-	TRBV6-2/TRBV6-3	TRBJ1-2	TGTGCCAGCACGGAGAGGGCCGGCTATGGCTACACCTTC	CASTERAGYGYTF
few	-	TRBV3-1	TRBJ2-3	TGTGCCAGCAGTCGAGGGTCTCGCACAGATACGCAGTATTTT	CASSRGSRTDTQYF
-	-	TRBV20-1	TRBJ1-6	TGCAGTGCTAGGGCCGACCTAGGGTATAGGTCAAATTCACCCCTCCACTTT	CSARADLGYRSNSPLHF
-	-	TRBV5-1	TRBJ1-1	TGCGCCAGCAGCTCGGGGGGGATAAACACTGAAGCTTTCTTT	CASSSGGINTEAFF
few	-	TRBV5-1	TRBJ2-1	TGCGCCAGCAGCCAGGATGAGTGGGGCAATGAGCAGTTCTTC	CASSQDEWGNEQFF
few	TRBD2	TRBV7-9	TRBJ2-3	TGTGCCAGCAGCTCAGCTACTAGCGGGGCAGATACGCAGTATTTT	CASSSATSGADTQYF
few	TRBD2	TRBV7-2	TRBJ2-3	TGTGCCAGCAGCGGGGGGACTAGTGCAGATACGCAGTATTTT	CASSGGTSADTQYF
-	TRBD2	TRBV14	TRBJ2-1	TGTGCCAGCAGCCAAGATCTCCTGAGCGGGAGGAGGAATGAGCAGTTCTTC	CASSQDLLSGRRNEQFF
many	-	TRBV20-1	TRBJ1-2	TGCAGTGCTAGAGATCCGCCCTGGGATGTCAGTTCCTATGGCTACACCTTC	CSARDPPWDVSSYGYTF
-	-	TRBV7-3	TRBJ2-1	TGTGCCAGCAGCTTAGGGACGGGCCAATACAATGAGCAGTTCTTC	CASSLGTGQYNEQFF
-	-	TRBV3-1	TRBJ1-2	TGTGCCAGCAGCCAAAACCCCGGAGGGGGCTATGGCTACACCTTC	CASSQNPGGGYGYTF
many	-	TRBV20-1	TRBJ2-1	TGCAGTGCTAGAGTGTTCGCGAGTTCCGCGAATGAGCAGTTCTTC	CSARVFASSANEQFF
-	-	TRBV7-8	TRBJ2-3	TGTGCCAGCAGCTCCCTCGGAGGTGCCCCGGCCTCCCCAGATACGCAGTATTTT	CASSSLGGAPASPDTQYF
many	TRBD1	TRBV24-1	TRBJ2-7	TGTGCCACCAGTGATTCTCGGACAGGGGGCTACGAGCAGTACTTC	CATSDSRTGGYEQYF
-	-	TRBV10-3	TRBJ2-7	TGTGCCATCAGTGAGCCCCCCCCGGTAGGGGGCGAGCAGTACTTC	CAISEPPPVGGEQYF
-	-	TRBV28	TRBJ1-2	TGTGCCAGCAGTTTACCCCACGGACAGAACTATGGCTACACCTTC	CASSLPHGQNYGYTF
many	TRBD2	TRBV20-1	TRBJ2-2	TGCAGTGCTAGCGGGAGGGCAGGGCTGGGGTCCGGGGAGCTGTTTTTT	CSASGRAGLGSGELFF
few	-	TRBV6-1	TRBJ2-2	TGTGCCAGCAGTATTAGCGCAAACACCGGGGAGCTGTTTTTT	CASSISANTGELFF
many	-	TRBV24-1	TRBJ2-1	TGTGCCACCAGTGATGCCTCCCGGGGGCACAATGAGCAGTTCTTC	CATSDASRGHNEQFF
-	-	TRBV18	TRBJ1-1	TGTGCCAGCTCACCACGGAGGAACACTGAAGCTTTCTTT	CASSPRRNTEAFF
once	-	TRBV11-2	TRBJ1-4	TGTGCCAGCAGCTCCTTAGGAGATAATGAAAAACTGTTTTTT	CASSSLGDNEKLFF
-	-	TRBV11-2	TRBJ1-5	TGTGCCAGCAGCTTAGATCGTATGCAGCCCCAGCATTTT	CASSLDRMQPQHF
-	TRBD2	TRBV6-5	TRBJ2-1	TGTGCCAGCAGTTACTCCGGGACTAGCTCCTACAATGAGCAGTTCTTC	CASSYSGTSSYNEQFF
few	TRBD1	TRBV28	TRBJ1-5	TGTGCCAGCAGCATGGGACAGGGATTAGGGGACATCAATCAGCCCCAGCATTTT	CASSMGQGLGDINQPQHF
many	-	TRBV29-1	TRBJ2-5	TGCAGCGTTGAATGGGGGGTAGGAGAGACCCAGTACTTC	CSVEWGVGETQYF
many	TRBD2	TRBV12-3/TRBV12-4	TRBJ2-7	TGTGCCAGCAGTTTCGCGGTGAGAGCGGGGGGGACAGGGCAGTACTTC	CASSFAVRAGGTGQYF
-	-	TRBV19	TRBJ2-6	TGTGCCAGTAGTATTTCCGTCTTCTCTGGGGCCAACGTCCTGACTTTC	CASSISVFSGANVLTF
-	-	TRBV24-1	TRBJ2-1	TGTGCCACCAGTCAGGTGGGTTTTGAGCAGTTCTTC	CATSQVGFEQFF
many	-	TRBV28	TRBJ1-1	TGTGCCAGCAGCCTATTGGACAGGAACACTGAAGCTTTCTTT	CASSLLDRNTEAFF
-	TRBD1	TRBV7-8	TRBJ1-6	TGTGCCAGCAGCTCCCGGGACAGCCTCAATTCACCCCTCCACTTT	CASSSRDSLNSPLHF
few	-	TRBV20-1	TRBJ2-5	TGCAGTGCTAGACAGGGACGGTACCAAGAGACCCAGTACTTC	CSARQGRYQETQYF
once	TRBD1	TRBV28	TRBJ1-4	TGTGCCAGCACCCCAGGGGGCTTGGATGAAAAACTGTTTTTT	CASTPGGLDEKLFF
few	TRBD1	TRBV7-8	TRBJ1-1	TGTGCCAGCAGCACGACAGGGGAAGCTTTCTTT	CASSTTGEAFF
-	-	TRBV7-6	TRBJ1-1	TGTGCCAGCAGCTTGGAGGGACGCAGTAACACTGAAGCTTTCTTT	CASSLEGRSNTEAFF
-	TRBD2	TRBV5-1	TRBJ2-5	TGCGCCAGCAGCCGGGGGTCTAGCGGGAGCCAAGAGACCCAGTACTTC	CASSRGSSGSQETQYF
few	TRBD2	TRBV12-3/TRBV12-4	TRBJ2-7	TGTGCCAGCAGTTTAGGTCGGGGGGGCGAGCAGTACTTC	CASSLGRGGEQYF
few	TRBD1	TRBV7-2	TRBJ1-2	TGTGCCAGCAGCCCCACTCTCCAGGGGGCGGAAGGCTACACCTTC	CASSPTLQGAEGYTF
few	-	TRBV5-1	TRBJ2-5	TGCGCCAGCAGCTTGGTGGCCCCGGAGACCCAGTACTTC	CASSLVAPETQYF
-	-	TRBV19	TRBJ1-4	TGTGCCAGTAGTACAAGGATCTGGACATCAACTAATGAAAAACTGTTTTTT	CASSTRIWTSTNEKLFF
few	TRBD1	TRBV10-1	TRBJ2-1	TGCGCCAGCAGTGAGCCGACAGGGACAACTGAGCAGTTCTTC	CASSEPTGTTEQFF
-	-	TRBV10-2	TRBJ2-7	TGCGCCGGGGCCCCTAATCCTTACGAGCAGTACTTC	CAGAPNPYEQYF
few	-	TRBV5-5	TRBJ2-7	TGTGCCAGCAGCTTGGCCGCGGGTTTCGGGGTCTACGAGCAGTACTTC	CASSLAAGFGVYEQYF
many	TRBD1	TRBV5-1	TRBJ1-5	TGCGCCAGCAGCTTGGAACAGGGGGCGAGGGAGAGCAATCAGCCCCAGCATTTT	CASSLEQGARESNQPQHF
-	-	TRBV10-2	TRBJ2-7	TGCGCCAGCAGTGGGACAGCTGAGCAGTACTTC	CASSGTAEQYF
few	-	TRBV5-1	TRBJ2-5	TGCGCCAGCAGACAAACCGGGACTTATCAAGAGACCCAGTACTTC	CASRQTGTYQETQYF
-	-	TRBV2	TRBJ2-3	TGTGCCGGCCGAAGCGGTGGTGAAGATACGCAGTATTTT	CAGRSGGEDTQYF